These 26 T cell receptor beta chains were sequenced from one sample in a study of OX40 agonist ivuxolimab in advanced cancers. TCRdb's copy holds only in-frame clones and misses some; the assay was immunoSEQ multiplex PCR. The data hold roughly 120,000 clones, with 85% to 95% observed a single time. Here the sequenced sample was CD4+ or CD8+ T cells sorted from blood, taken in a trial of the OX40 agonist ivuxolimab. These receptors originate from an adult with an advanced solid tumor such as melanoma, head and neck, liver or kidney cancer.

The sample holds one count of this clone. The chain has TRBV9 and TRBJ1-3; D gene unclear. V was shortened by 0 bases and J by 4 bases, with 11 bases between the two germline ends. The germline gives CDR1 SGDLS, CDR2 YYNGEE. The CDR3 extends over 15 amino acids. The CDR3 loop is CASSVADSRGNTIYF. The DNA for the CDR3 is TGTGCCAGCAGCGTAGCGGACTCCCGAGGAAACACCATATATTTT.

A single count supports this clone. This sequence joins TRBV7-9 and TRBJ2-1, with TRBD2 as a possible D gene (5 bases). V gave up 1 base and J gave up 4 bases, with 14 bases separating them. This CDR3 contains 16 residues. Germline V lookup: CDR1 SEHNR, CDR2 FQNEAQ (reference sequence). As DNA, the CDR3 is TGTGCCAGCAGCTTAGTGGTATCGGGGTTATACAATGAGCAGTTCTTC. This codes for CASSLVVSGLYNEQFF.

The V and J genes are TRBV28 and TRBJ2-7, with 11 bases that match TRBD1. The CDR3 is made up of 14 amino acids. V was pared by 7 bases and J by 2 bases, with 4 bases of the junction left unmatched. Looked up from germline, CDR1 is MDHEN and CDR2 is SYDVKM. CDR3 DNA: TGTGCCAGCATTCCGGGACAGGGGGCCTACGAGCAGTACTTC. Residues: CASIPGQGAYEQYF. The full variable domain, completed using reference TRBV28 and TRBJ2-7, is DVKVTQSSRYLVKRTGEKVFLECVQDMDHENMFWYRQDPGLGLRLIYFSYDVKMKEKGDIPEGYSVSREKKERFSLILESASTNQTSMYLCASIPGQGAYEQYFGPGTRLTVT.

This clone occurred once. This CDR3 is CASSYSAGDFYGYTF. The CDR3 nucleotides are TGTGCCAGCAGTTACTCTGCAGGGGACTTCTATGGCTACACCTTC. The V call is TRBV6-5, the J call TRBJ1-2; perhaps TRBD1 as D (6 bases). V lost 0 bases to trimming and J lost 4 bases, with 12 bases between them. This CDR3 contains 15 residues. Germline loops: CDR1 MNHEY, CDR2 SVGAGI.

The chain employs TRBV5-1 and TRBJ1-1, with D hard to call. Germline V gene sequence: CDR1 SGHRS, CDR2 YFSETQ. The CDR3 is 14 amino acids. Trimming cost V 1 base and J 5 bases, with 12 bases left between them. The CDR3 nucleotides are TGCGCCAGCAGCTTGTGGGAGAGCAGGACTGAAGCTTTCTTT. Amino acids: CASSLWESRTEAFF.

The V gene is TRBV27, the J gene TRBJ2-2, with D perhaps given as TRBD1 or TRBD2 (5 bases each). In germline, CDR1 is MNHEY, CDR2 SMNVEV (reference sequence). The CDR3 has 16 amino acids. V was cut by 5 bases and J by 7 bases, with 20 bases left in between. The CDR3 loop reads CASSPRRDQKFGELFF. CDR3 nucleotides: TGTGCCAGCAGTCCCCGCCGGGACCAGAAGTTCGGGGAGCTGTTTTTT.

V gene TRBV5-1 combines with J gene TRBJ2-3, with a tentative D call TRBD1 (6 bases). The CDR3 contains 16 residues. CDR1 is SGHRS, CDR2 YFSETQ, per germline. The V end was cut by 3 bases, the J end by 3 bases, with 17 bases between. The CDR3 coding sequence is TGCGCCAGCAGCTCCTCTCAGGGGCAAGGGACAGATACGCAGTATTTT. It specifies CASSSSQGQGTDTQYF.

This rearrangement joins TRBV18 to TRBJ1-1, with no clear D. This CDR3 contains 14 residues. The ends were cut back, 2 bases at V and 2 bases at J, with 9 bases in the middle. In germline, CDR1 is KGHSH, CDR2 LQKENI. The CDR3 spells CASSPKAENTEAFF. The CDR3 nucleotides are TGTGCCAGCTCACCAAAGGCAGAAAACACTGAAGCTTTCTTT.

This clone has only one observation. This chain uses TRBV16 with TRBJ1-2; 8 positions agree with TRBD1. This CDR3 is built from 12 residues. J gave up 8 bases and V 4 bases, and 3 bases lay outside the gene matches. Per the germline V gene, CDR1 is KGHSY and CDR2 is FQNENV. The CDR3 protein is CASSPDRVGYTF. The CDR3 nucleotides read TGTGCCAGCAGCCCGGACAGGGTGGGCTACACCTTC.

Written as DNA, the CDR3 is TGTGCCAGCACCCAAGTTTTGAGCTCCTACAATGAGCAGTTCTTC. This gives the protein CASTQVLSSYNEQFF. The chain joins TRBV9 to TRBJ2-1; D not certain. Trimming pared 6 bases from V and 0 bases from J, leaving 13 bases between. The CDR3 spans 15 residues. Germline-derived CDR1 and CDR2 are SGDLS and YYNGEE.

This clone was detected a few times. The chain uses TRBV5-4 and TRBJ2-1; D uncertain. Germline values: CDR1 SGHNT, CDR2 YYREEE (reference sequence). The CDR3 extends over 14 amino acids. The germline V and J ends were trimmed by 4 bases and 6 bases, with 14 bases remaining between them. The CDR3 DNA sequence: TGTGCCAGCAGCGCCCCTGTCGGCGGCAATGAGCAGTTCTTC. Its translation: CASSAPVGGNEQFF.

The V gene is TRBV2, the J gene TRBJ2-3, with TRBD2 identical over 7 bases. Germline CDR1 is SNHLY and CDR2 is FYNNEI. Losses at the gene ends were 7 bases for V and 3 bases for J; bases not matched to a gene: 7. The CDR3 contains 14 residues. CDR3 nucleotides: TGTGCCAGCATCGGGGGGAAGGGGACAGATACGCAGTATTTT. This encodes CASIGGKGTDTQYF.

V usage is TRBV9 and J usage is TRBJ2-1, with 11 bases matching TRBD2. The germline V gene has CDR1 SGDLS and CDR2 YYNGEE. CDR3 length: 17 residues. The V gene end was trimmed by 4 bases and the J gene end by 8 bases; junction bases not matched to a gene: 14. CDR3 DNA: TGTGCCAGCAGCTCCCCGGGGGGGGCTAGCGGGAGGTATGAGCAGTTCTTC. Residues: CASSSPGGASGRYEQFF.

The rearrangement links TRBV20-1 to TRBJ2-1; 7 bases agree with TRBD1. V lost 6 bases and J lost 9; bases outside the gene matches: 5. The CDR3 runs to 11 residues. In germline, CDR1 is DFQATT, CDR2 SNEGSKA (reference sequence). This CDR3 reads CSAPTGFEQFF. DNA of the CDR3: TGCAGTGCCCCGACAGGGTTTGAGCAGTTCTTC.

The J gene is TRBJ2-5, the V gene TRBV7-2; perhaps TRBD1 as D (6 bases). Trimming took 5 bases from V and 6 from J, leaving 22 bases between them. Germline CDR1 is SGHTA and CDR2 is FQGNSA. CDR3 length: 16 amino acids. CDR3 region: CASSPLLPGVMQTQYF. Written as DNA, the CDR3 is TGTGCCAGCAGCCCGCTGCTACCAGGGGTCATGCAGACCCAGTACTTC.

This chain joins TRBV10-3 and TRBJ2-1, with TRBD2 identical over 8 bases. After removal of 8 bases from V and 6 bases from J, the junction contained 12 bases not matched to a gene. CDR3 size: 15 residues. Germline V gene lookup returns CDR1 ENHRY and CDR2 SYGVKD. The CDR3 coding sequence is TGTGCCATCGCCGGGGGAATAGCGGGACGCAATGAGCAGTTCTTC. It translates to CAIAGGIAGRNEQFF.

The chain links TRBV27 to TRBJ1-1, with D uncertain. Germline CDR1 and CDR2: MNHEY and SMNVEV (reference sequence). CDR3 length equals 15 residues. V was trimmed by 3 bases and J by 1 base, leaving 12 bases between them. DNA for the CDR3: TGTGCCAGCAGTTTCGCCCACGGAGGGAACACTGAAGCTTTCTTT. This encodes CASSFAHGGNTEAFF.

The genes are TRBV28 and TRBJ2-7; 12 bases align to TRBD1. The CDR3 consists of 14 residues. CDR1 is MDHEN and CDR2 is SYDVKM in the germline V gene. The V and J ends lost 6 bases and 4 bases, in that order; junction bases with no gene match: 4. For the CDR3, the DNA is TGTGCCAGCAGCAAGGGACAGGGGGCATACGAGCAGTACTTC. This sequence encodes CASSKGQGAYEQYF. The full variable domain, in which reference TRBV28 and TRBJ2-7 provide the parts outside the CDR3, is DVKVTQSSRYLVKRTGEKVFLECVQDMDHENMFWYRQDPGLGLRLIYFSYDVKMKEKGDIPEGYSVSREKKERFSLILESASTNQTSMYLCASSKGQGAYEQYFGPGTRLTVT.

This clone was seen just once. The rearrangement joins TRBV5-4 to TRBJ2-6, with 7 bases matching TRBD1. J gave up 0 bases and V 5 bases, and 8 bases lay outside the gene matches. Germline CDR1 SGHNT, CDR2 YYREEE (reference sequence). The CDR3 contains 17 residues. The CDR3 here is CASSSDRLSSGANVLTF. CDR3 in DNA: TGTGCCAGCAGTTCGGACAGGTTAAGCTCTGGGGCCAACGTCCTGACTTTC.

CDR3 in amino acids: CASSLVAGVNGELFF. CDR3 nucleotides: TGTGCCAGCAGCTTAGTAGCGGGAGTAAACGGGGAGCTGTTTTTT. The genes are TRBV7-2 and TRBJ2-2; the match to TRBD2 covers 9 bases. The CDR3 totals 15 residues. In germline, CDR1 is SGHTA, CDR2 FQGNSA. J gave up 7 bases and V 1 base, and 4 bases lay outside the gene matches.

CDR3 region: CASSFGGGRSYEQYF. The CDR3 nucleotides are TGTGCCAGCAGTTTTGGGGGAGGGCGGTCCTACGAGCAGTACTTC. The chain is built from TRBV28 and TRBJ2-7; 7 bases fit TRBD2. The CDR3 contains 15 residues. Trimming cost V 3 bases and J 1 base; bases outside gene matches: 6. CDR1 is MDHEN, CDR2 SYDVKM, per germline.

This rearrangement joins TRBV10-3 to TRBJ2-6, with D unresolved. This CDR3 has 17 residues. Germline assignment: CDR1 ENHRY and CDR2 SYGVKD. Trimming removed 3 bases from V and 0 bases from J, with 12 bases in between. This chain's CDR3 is CAISDVSGYSGANVLTF. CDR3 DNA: TGTGCCATCAGTGACGTATCCGGATACTCTGGGGCCAACGTCCTGACTTTC.

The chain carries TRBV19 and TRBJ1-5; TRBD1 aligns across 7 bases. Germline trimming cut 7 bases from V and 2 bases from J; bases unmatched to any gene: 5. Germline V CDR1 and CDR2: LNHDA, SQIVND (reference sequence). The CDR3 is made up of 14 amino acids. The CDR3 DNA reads TGTGCCAGTACCCGACAGGGAGGCAATCAGCCCCAGCATTTT. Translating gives CASTRQGGNQPQHF.

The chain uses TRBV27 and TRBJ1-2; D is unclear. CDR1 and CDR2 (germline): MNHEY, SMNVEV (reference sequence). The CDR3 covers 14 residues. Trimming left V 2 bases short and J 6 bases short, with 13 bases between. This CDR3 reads CASSLGPGLDGYTF. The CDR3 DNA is TGTGCCAGCAGTTTAGGACCCGGGTTGGATGGCTACACCTTC.

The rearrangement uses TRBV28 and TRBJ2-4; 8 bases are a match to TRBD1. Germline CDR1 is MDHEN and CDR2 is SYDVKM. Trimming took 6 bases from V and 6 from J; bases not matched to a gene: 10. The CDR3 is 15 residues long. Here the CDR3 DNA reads TGTGCCAGCAGCCGCGATGGACAGGGTCCAAACATTCAGTACTTC. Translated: CASSRDGQGPNIQYF.

The DNA of the CDR3 is TGTGCCAGCAGCCTTTCTTACCTGGGCGGGACCGAGCAGTACTTC. This gives the protein CASSLSYLGGTEQYF. The chain has TRBV6-1 and TRBJ2-7; D is possibly TRBD2 (6 bases). Germline lookup yields CDR1 MNHNS and CDR2 SASEGT. Trimming cost V 6 bases and J 6 bases, with 21 bases left between them. The CDR3 spans 15 residues.